One TCR beta chain is described in this entry. The sample originates from a study of cytomegalovirus exposure and HLA in healthy donors. Germline assignment: CDR1 LGHNA and CDR2 YNFKEQ. CDR3 length: 16 amino acids. J gave up 5 bases and V 0 bases, and 6 bases lay outside the gene matches. Assay: immunoSEQ multiplex PCR; the TCRdb copy retains only in-frame clones and omits some. There are 55,000 to 70,000 clones in the sample; around 89% occur only once, and around 1.7% lies in the top ten. Sequencing was performed on PBMCs. This chain uses TRBV4-2 with TRBJ2-7, with 11 positions matching TRBD2. The receptor comes from a woman younger than 35 in good health and CMV-seronegative. CDR3 bases: TGTGCCAGCAGCCAAGAAAGTAGCGGGGGGGCCGACGAGCAGTACTTC. Translating gives CASSQESSGGADEQYF.